These 17 T cell receptor beta chains originate from one sample sequenced in a study of type 1 regulatory T cells. No antigen is known for these receptors. Each CDR3 protein is one row after TCRdb ran MiXCR on the reads. This sample has 13,000 to 15,000 distinct CDR3 sequences, with approximately 14% found just once. The sample taken for sequencing was cultured T cells, either the whole culture or a sorted T cell fraction (not recorded which). These TCRs come from a human donor in good health.

This clonotype came up once. A much more abundant neighbour one base away suggests this may be a read error. The chain links TRBV5-4 to TRBJ1-1, with D possibly matching TRBD1 (5 bases). The CDR3 has 14 residues. The germline V gene has CDR1 SGHNT and CDR2 YYREEE (reference sequence). The germline V and J ends were trimmed by 4 bases and 4 bases, with 14 bases remaining between them. The CDR3 region has the DNA TGTGCCAGCAGCGGGAAAGAGGGGAGCACTGAAGCTTTCTTT. This encodes CASSGKEGSTEAFF.

The chain has TRBV28 and TRBJ1-1, with D possibly matching TRBD1 (6 bases). V was cut by 4 bases and J by 8 bases, with 8 bases left in between. The CDR3 loop spans 11 amino acids. Germline V gene lookup returns CDR1 MDHEN and CDR2 SYDVKM. Written as DNA, the CDR3 is TGTGCCAGCAGTTCAGACAGGGAAGCTTTCTTT. It specifies CASSSDREAFF.

In this sample, this clonotype turned up many times. The chain employs TRBV7-2 and TRBJ1-6, with 7 positions matching TRBD1. CDR3 length: 14 amino acids. Germline trimming cut 5 bases from V and 6 bases from J; bases unmatched to any gene: 4. Per germline, CDR1 SGHTA and CDR2 FQGNSA. CDR3 coding DNA: TGTGCCAGCAGCGACAGGGACTTTAATTCACCCCTCCACTTT. It codes for CASSDRDFNSPLHF.

This clonotype was found a few times. This rearrangement joins TRBV5-1 to TRBJ2-1, with D unclear. CDR3 size: 18 residues. The germline V and J ends were trimmed by 4 bases and 2 bases, with 22 bases remaining between them. The V gene's germline CDR1 is SGHRS and CDR2 YFSETQ. The CDR3 nucleotides read TGCGCCAGCAGCCCGGACCCGTTAAAGTTTAGTGCCTACAATGAGCAGTTCTTC. It yields the protein CASSPDPLKFSAYNEQFF.

This clonotype was seen at least ten times. J is TRBJ2-7 and V is TRBV10-3; D possibly matches TRBD1 or TRBD2 (5 bases each). Trimming shortened V by 4 bases and J by 5 bases, and 9 bases separated the two germline ends. This CDR3 comprises 12 residues. Germline values: CDR1 ENHRY, CDR2 SYGVKD. The CDR3: CAISGGPDEQYF. DNA for the CDR3: TGTGCCATCAGTGGGGGACCCGACGAGCAGTACTTC.

The V gene is TRBV20-1, the J gene TRBJ2-7; a possible D gene is TRBD1 (5 bases). This CDR3 has 16 amino acids. The ends were cut back, 4 bases at V and 0 bases at J, with 19 bases in the middle. Germline V gene sequence: CDR1 DFQATT, CDR2 SNEGSKA (reference sequence). The CDR3 here is CSATDKGVSTSYEQYF. In DNA, the CDR3 is TGCAGTGCTACCGATAAAGGGGTCTCCACCTCCTACGAGCAGTACTTC.

This clonotype was found many times. The rearrangement links TRBV30 to TRBJ2-3, with D uncertain. V was clipped by 2 bases and J by 5 bases, with 8 bases between them. Germline V gene sequence: CDR1 GTSNPN, CDR2 SVGIG (reference sequence). CDR3 length: 12 residues. This CDR3 is CAWSPDLDTQYF. The CDR3 region has the DNA TGTGCCTGGAGTCCGGACCTAGATACGCAGTATTTT.

This clonotype has a count of ten or more. The chain joins TRBV20-1 to TRBJ2-7; 7 nucleotides line up with TRBD1. Germline CDR1 reads DFQATT; CDR2 reads SNEGSKA (reference sequence). The CDR3 is 15 amino acids. The ends lost 1 base at V and 0 bases at J; junction bases unmatched: 6. In DNA, the CDR3 is TGCAGTGCTAGAGGGATTCGGGACAGCTCCTACGAGCAGTACTTC. Translated, it gives CSARGIRDSSYEQYF.

There are a few counts of this clonotype. This chain joins TRBV4-2 and TRBJ2-3; 9 nucleotides align to TRBD2. CDR3 length equals 15 residues. Trimming removed 6 bases from V and 0 bases from J; junction bases left unmatched: 4. In germline, CDR1 is LGHNA, CDR2 YNFKEQ. CDR3 loop: CASSHSGSSTDTQYF. The DNA of the CDR3 is TGTGCCAGCAGTCATAGCGGGAGTAGCACAGATACGCAGTATTTT.

The sample holds many counts of this clonotype. This rearrangement joins TRBV30 to TRBJ2-1; no clear D. V dropped 2 bases and J dropped 4 bases, with 9 bases sitting between them. Germline CDR1 and CDR2: GTSNPN and SVGIG (reference sequence). The CDR3 runs to 13 residues. The CDR3: CAWSQDGYNEQFF. The CDR3 DNA sequence: TGTGCCTGGAGTCAAGACGGGTACAATGAGCAGTTCTTC. The entire variable domain, with the rest obtained from reference TRBV30 and TRBJ2-1, is as follows: SQTIHQWPATLVQPVGSPLSLECTVEGTSNPNLYWYRQAAGRGLQLLFYSVGIGQISSEVPQNLSASRPQDRQFILSSKKLLLSDSGFYLCAWSQDGYNEQFFGPGTRLTVL.

The table lists this clonotype with many counts. The chain links TRBV3-1 to TRBJ2-2, with D possibly matching TRBD1 (6 bases). CDR3 length: 15 amino acids. Per germline, CDR1 LGHDT and CDR2 YNNKEL (reference sequence). The V gene lost 4 bases and the J gene lost 6 bases, with 15 bases spanning the gap. DNA of the CDR3: TGTGCCAGCAGCCCACAGGGTTGGAAAGCCGGGGAGCTGTTTTTT. Amino acid sequence: CASSPQGWKAGELFF.

This clonotype showed up many times. The V gene is TRBV18, the J gene TRBJ1-5; unclear D gene. The V end lost 5 bases, the J end lost 7 bases, and 15 bases lay between the germline ends. Per the germline V gene, CDR1 is KGHSH and CDR2 is LQKENI. CDR3 size: 14 residues. CDR3 loop: CASSGGEGTQPQHF. CDR3 sequence (DNA): TGTGCCAGCTCAGGCGGCGAGGGCACGCAGCCCCAGCATTTT.

By share of the sample, this clonotype is medium-sized (0.01 to 0.1%). The CDR3 loop reads CASAGVRTGELFF. The CDR3, as DNA: TGTGCCAGTGCGGGAGTGAGGACCGGGGAGCTGTTTTTT. This rearrangement joins TRBV6-1 to TRBJ2-2, with 7 bases matching TRBD2. There are 13 residues in the CDR3. J was trimmed by 5 bases and V by 9 bases; bases with no gene match: 6. CDR1 MNHNS and CDR2 SASEGT come from the germline V gene.

The V gene is TRBV5-4, the J gene TRBJ2-1; 13 bases align to TRBD2. The CDR3 runs 15 residues. Unmatched junction bases numbered 3, after V lost 3 bases and J lost 6 bases. Germline assignment: CDR1 SGHNT and CDR2 YYREEE (reference sequence). The CDR3, as DNA: TGTGCCAGCAGCTCCGGACTAGCGGGAGTCAATGAGCAGTTCTTC. It specifies CASSSGLAGVNEQFF.

This clonotype was found a few times. This chain uses TRBV5-1 with TRBJ1-3; tentative D call: TRBD1 (5 bases). Per germline, CDR1 SGHRS and CDR2 YFSETQ. CDR3 size: 16 residues. V lost 3 bases and J lost 4, with 17 bases in between. The CDR3 protein is CASSWQWGSEGNTIYF. The CDR3, as DNA: TGCGCCAGCAGCTGGCAATGGGGGTCGGAGGGAAACACCATATATTTT. Drawing the rest from reference TRBV5-1 and TRBJ1-3, the complete variable domain is KAGVTQTPRYLIKTRGQQVTLSCSPISGHRSVSWYQQTPGQGLQFLFEYFSETQRNKGNFPGRFSGRQFSNSRSEMNVSTLELGDSALYLCASSWQWGSEGNTIYFGEGSWLTVV.

The count of this clonotype is one. The gene calls are TRBV3-1 and TRBJ2-7; TRBD1 agrees at 10 bases. This CDR3 has 16 amino acids. The V gene's germline CDR1 is LGHDT and CDR2 YNNKEL (reference sequence). With 5 bases clipped from V and 3 bases from J, the junction kept 10 bases outside the gene matches. CDR3 loop: CASSSLDRGPDYEQYF. Here the CDR3 DNA reads TGTGCCAGCAGCTCTCTCGACAGGGGGCCCGACTACGAGCAGTACTTC.

This clonotype appeared many times. V usage is TRBV7-2 and J usage is TRBJ2-7; 9 bases line up with TRBD1. This CDR3 comprises 14 residues. V lost 5 bases and J lost 2; bases outside the gene matches: 4. Per the germline V gene, CDR1 is SGHTA and CDR2 is FQGNSA. This CDR3 is CASSPRTGAYEQYF. The DNA for the CDR3 is TGTGCCAGCAGCCCACGGACAGGGGCCTACGAGCAGTACTTC.